What follows is one T cell receptor beta chain and its context. This sample was taken from a study of Ad26.COV2.S vaccination and SARS-CoV-2 variants. Treatment defined: roughly 19 received Ad26.COV2.S at low or high dose, single or two shots; several received placebo; per-sample allocation not given. Day 63 after the first injection of vaccine or placebo was the sampling time. Wuhan-strain SARS-CoV-2 spike was expressed by the Ad26 vector that made up the vaccine. Sequencing was performed with immunoSEQ multiplex PCR; in TCRdb, only in-frame clones are kept and a portion is missing. The table has about 350,000 clones, roughly 89% seen once. CDR1 is MNHEY, CDR2 SMNVEV, per germline (reference sequence). The CDR3 is made up of 15 amino acids. V was pared by 5 bases and J by 4 bases, with 9 bases of the junction left unmatched.

The sample consisted of peripheral blood, taken in a trial of Ad26.COV2.S vaccine versus placebo. The chain combines TRBV27 with TRBJ2-3, with 7 bases matching TRBD1. The TCR originated in a person aged 18 to 59 who received the Ad26.COV2.S COVID-19 vaccine or a placebo. The CDR3 spells CASSRLDRDADTQYF. The CDR3 region has the DNA TGTGCCAGCAGTAGACTCGACAGGGACGCAGATACGCAGTATTTT.